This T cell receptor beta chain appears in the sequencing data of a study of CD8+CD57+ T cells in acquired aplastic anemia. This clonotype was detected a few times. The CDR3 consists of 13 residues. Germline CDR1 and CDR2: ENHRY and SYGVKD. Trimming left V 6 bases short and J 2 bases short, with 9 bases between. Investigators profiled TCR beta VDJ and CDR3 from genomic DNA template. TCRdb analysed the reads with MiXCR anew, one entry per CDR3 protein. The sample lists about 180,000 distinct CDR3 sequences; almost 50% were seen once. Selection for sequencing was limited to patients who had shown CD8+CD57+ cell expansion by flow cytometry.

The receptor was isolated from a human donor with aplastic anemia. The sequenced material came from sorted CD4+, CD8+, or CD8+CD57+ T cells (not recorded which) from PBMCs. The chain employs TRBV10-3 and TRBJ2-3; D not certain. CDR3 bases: TGTGCCATCAGGGACGTAGACACAGATACGCAGTATTTT. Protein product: CAIRDVDTDTQYF.